The source of this TCR beta chain is a study of blood T cell repertoires in COVID-19. Study-level background: Collection of acute and convalescent COVID-19 samples took place in the United States, Italy and Spain. The analysed material was cDNA or gDNA that came from T cells, B-cell-depleted T cells, or PBMCs.

This clone was seen a handful of times. Sequencing used immunoSEQ multiplex PCR; TCRdb keeps in-frame clones, though not all of them. The sample includes some 200,000 clones, more than 80% of them seen just once. The material sequenced was peripheral blood. The source is a woman at least 80 years old with COVID-19, enrolled during active disease.

CDR3: CASSYQAGLNSPLHF. The DNA for the CDR3 is TGTGCCAGCAGCTATCAGGCAGGGTTAAATTCACCCCTCCACTTT. The chain uses TRBV3-1 (or the pseudogene TRBV3-2) and TRBJ1-6, with a possible D match to TRBD1 (5 bases). CDR1 LGHDT and CDR2 YNNKEL come from the germline V gene (reference sequence). V was clipped by 5 bases and J by 7 bases, with 15 bases between them. The CDR3 has 15 residues.